This passage covers 21 T cell receptor beta chains from one sample sequenced in a study of T-cell reconstitution after alpha-beta-depleted transplantation in children. TCRbeta library construction was performed incorporating unique molecular identifiers. TCRdb called the PCR reads again in MiXCR, with one record for every CDR3 protein. The table lists 70,000 to 95,000 distinct CDR3 sequences, more than 9% of them singletons. This sample comprised PBMCs from the stem cell graft donor, obtained from the stem cell graft. These receptors all stem from a human donor who donated a stem cell graft to a child with inherited bone marrow failure.

This clonotype was picked up many times. The chain employs TRBV6-2 or TRBV6-3 and TRBJ2-7; 8 bases fit TRBD2. This CDR3 has 14 amino acids. V shed 6 bases and J 3 bases; nucleotides not matched to a gene: 7. In germline, CDR1 is MNHEY, CDR2 SVGEGT. CDR3 sequence reads: CASRKKREYYEQYF. The CDR3 DNA is TGTGCCAGCAGGAAGAAGCGGGAGTACTACGAGCAGTACTTC.

This chain uses TRBV7-9 with TRBJ1-5; TRBD1 is a possible D gene (5 bases). The CDR3 is 15 amino acids. The V gene lost 6 bases and the J gene lost 2 bases, with 14 bases spanning the gap. Germline CDR1 reads SEHNR; CDR2 reads FQNEAQ (reference sequence). This CDR3 is CASSPPGGGNQPQHF. The CDR3 coding sequence is TGTGCCAGCAGTCCCCCCGGGGGTGGCAATCAGCCCCAGCATTTT. Variable domain in full (rest from reference TRBV7-9 and TRBJ1-5): DTGVSQNPRHKITKRGQNVTFRCDPISEHNRLYWYRQTLGQGPEFLTYFQNEAQLEKSRLLSDRFSAERPKGSFSTLEIQRTEQGDSAMYLCASSPPGGGNQPQHFGDGTRLSIL.

This clonotype was picked up many times. The chain couples TRBV29-1 to TRBJ2-7; possible D gene TRBD1, 6 bases. Germline V lookup: CDR1 SQVTM, CDR2 ANQGSEA. V lost 0 bases and J 0 bases, leaving 12 bases between the germline ends. CDR3 length equals 15 residues. In DNA form, the CDR3 reads TGCAGCGTTGAAGATATCGCGGACAGCTCCTACGAGCAGTACTTC. This encodes CSVEDIADSSYEQYF.

This clonotype has a handful of counts. This clone may be a read error of a much larger clone one base away. The V gene is TRBV5-1, the J gene TRBJ2-5, with 7 bases identical to TRBD2. This CDR3 spans 16 amino acids. Germline V gene data show CDR1 as SGHRS and CDR2 as YFSETQ. After removal of 2 bases from V and 3 bases from J, the junction contained 10 bases not matched to a gene. The CDR3 DNA sequence: TGCGCCAGCAGCTTCATGGGCGGGGGAGCAAAAGAGACCCAGTACTTC. Residues: CASSFMGGGAKETQYF.

This chain connects TRBV7-2 to TRBJ1-2, with TRBD1 as a possible D gene (6 bases). This CDR3 is built from 13 residues. Trimming cost V 5 bases and J 4 bases, with 11 bases left between them. The germline V gene encodes CDR1 SGHTA and CDR2 FQGNSA. The CDR3 here is CASSPSRGYGYTF. In DNA form, the CDR3 reads TGTGCCAGCAGCCCAAGCAGGGGCTATGGCTACACCTTC.

This clonotype was seen at least ten times. This sequence joins TRBV10-3 and TRBJ1-5; no reliable D call. V was trimmed by 0 bases and J by 4 bases, leaving 1 base between them. Per germline, CDR1 ENHRY and CDR2 SYGVKD. This CDR3 is 12 amino acids long. The CDR3 region has the DNA TGTGCCATCAGTGAGTCGAATCAGCCCCAGCATTTT. Translated, it gives CAISESNQPQHF.

This clonotype has a count of ten or more. The rearrangement joins TRBV11-3 to TRBJ2-1; no reliable D call. Looked up from germline, CDR1 is SGHNT and CDR2 is YENEEA. The CDR3 runs to 12 residues. V dropped 5 bases and J dropped 5 bases, with 7 bases sitting between them. The CDR3 spells CASSRRDNEQFF. For the CDR3, the DNA is TGTGCCAGCAGCCGTCGAGACAATGAGCAGTTCTTC.

There are many counts of this clonotype. V is TRBV10-2 and J is TRBJ2-1; TRBD2 matches at 9 bases. The CDR3 totals 14 residues. Germline V gene data show CDR1 as WSHSY and CDR2 as SAAADI. The V gene end was trimmed by 3 bases and the J gene end by 10 bases; junction bases not matched to a gene: 7. CDR3 amino acids: CASSDAGGRGEQFF. CDR3 DNA: TGCGCCAGCAGTGACGCGGGGGGGCGAGGAGAGCAGTTCTTC.

This clonotype was counted ten times or more. The chain is built from TRBV7-9 and TRBJ2-7; D is undetermined. This CDR3 contains 13 residues. V was pared by 3 bases and J by 4 bases, with 10 bases between. Per germline, CDR1 SEHNR and CDR2 FQNEAQ (reference sequence). The CDR3 loop reads CASSLAGPYEQYF. The DNA of the CDR3 is TGTGCCAGCAGCTTGGCCGGACCTTACGAGCAGTACTTC.

This clonotype has ten or more counts. The chain is built from TRBV7-2 and TRBJ2-7, with a tentative D call TRBD1 (5 bases). The germline V gene has CDR1 SGHTA and CDR2 FQGNSA. V dropped 1 base and J dropped 6 bases, with 13 bases sitting between them. The CDR3 consists of 14 residues. Written as DNA, the CDR3 is TGTGCCAGCAGCTTAGGCAGGGTTATTGTCGAGCAGTACTTC. Protein product: CASSLGRVIVEQYF.

This clonotype was counted at least ten times. The rearrangement links TRBV6-1 to TRBJ2-1; 9 bases agree with TRBD1. Looked up from germline, CDR1 is MNHNS and CDR2 is SASEGT. CDR3 length: 14 residues. V was clipped by 6 bases and J by 8 bases; unmatched bases: 8. The CDR3 sequence: CASRDYRGRDEQFF. The CDR3, as DNA: TGTGCCAGCAGGGACTACAGGGGGCGCGATGAGCAGTTCTTC.

This clonotype was seen at least ten times. This chain uses TRBV5-6 with TRBJ1-5, with D maybe TRBD1 (6 bases). This CDR3 comprises 14 residues. From germline, CDR1 is SGHDT and CDR2 YYEEEE. Between the trimmed V and J ends, which lost 4 bases and 7 bases, there was a span of 15 bases. CDR3 sequence (DNA): TGTGCCAGCAGCGTTACACAGGGTGGCCAGCCCCAGCATTTT. Its protein product is CASSVTQGGQPQHF.

In this sample, this clonotype turned up once. Without the conserved terminal phenylalanine or tryptophan, this CDR3 likely stems from a read error. The chain couples TRBV7-9 to TRBJ2-7; no clear D gene. V lost 6 bases and J lost 2, with 11 bases in between. CDR3 length equals 13 residues. Per the germline V gene, CDR1 is SEHNR and CDR2 is FQNEAQ (reference sequence). This chain's CDR3 is CASSRDTAYEQYC. In DNA, the CDR3 is TGTGCCAGCAGTCGTGACACAGCCTACGAGCAGTACTGC.

About this clonotype itself: A much bigger clone sits one base away, suggesting this may be a read error. The V gene is TRBV27, the J gene TRBJ2-1; a weak D match, TRBD2 (6 bases). Germline CDR1 and CDR2: MNHEY and SMNVEV (reference sequence). With 6 bases removed from V and 9 bases from J, the gap between germline ends came to 24 bases. This CDR3 has 16 amino acids. CDR3 sequence (DNA): TGTGCCAGCAGCCCCGTCCGGCCTAGCGCGAGCACTGAGCAGTTCTTC. Encoded protein: CASSPVRPSASTEQFF.

The V and J genes are TRBV7-2 and TRBJ1-2, with 8 positions matching TRBD1. The length of the CDR3 is 15 residues. V shed 2 bases and J 5 bases; nucleotides not matched to a gene: 7. Germline V lookup: CDR1 SGHTA, CDR2 FQGNSA. The CDR3 reads CASSLSTGTGYGYTF. The CDR3 coding sequence is TGTGCCAGCAGCTTATCCACCGGGACAGGTTATGGCTACACCTTC.

The table lists this clonotype with a few counts. The chain has TRBV4-3 and TRBJ1-2; D is perhaps TRBD1 (6 bases). V was cut by 4 bases and J by 4 bases, with 13 bases left in between. Germline CDR1 LGHNA, CDR2 YSLEER. The CDR3 is 14 residues long. DNA of the CDR3: TGCGCCAGCAGCCGGGACACCAGACTCTATGGCTACACCTTC. Translating gives CASSRDTRLYGYTF.

This clonotype was recorded at least ten times. This chain connects TRBV5-1 to TRBJ1-1; a possible D gene is TRBD1 (6 bases). Germline values: CDR1 SGHRS, CDR2 YFSETQ. The CDR3 contains 14 residues. V was clipped by 4 bases and J by 1 base, with 11 bases between them. The CDR3 sequence is CASSKQQGNTEAFF. CDR3 nucleotides: TGCGCCAGCAGCAAACAACAGGGGAACACTGAAGCTTTCTTT. Together with reference TRBV5-1 and TRBJ1-1, the CDR3 gives the full variable domain: KAGVTQTPRYLIKTRGQQVTLSCSPISGHRSVSWYQQTPGQGLQFLFEYFSETQRNKGNFPGRFSGRQFSNSRSEMNVSTLELGDSALYLCASSKQQGNTEAFFGQGTRLTVV.

The sample holds many counts of this clonotype. The chain combines TRBV5-1 with TRBJ2-3, with TRBD2 as a possible D gene (6 bases). Germline CDR1 and CDR2: SGHRS and YFSETQ. The V end lost 8 bases, the J end lost 2 bases, and 12 bases lay between the germline ends. The CDR3 is 13 amino acids. The CDR3 loop reads CASAAGNTDTQYF. The DNA of the CDR3 is TGCGCCAGTGCGGCGGGGAACACAGATACGCAGTATTTT.

This clonotype came up many times. The gene calls are TRBV12-3 or TRBV12-4 and TRBJ2-2, with a possible D match to TRBD2 (7 bases). The CDR3 runs 16 residues. V lost 5 bases, J lost 10 bases, and 23 bases lay in between. Here the CDR3 DNA reads TGTGCCAGCAGTCTCGTTAGCGGGTCAAAGGGGGAGGAGCTGTTTTTT. It codes for CASSLVSGSKGEELFF.

At least ten counts were recorded for this clonotype. The chain couples TRBV20-1 to TRBJ2-5; 10 bases line up with TRBD1. Per germline, CDR1 DFQATT and CDR2 SNEGSKA (reference sequence). With V trimmed by 6 bases and J by 3 bases, 10 bases remained unmatched. The CDR3 is 15 amino acids. CDR3 in amino acids: CSAPRQGAWEETQYF. CDR3 DNA sequence: TGCAGTGCCCCGAGACAGGGGGCATGGGAAGAGACCCAGTACTTC.

At least ten counts were recorded for this clonotype. This chain joins TRBV4-2 and TRBJ1-1; D gene unclear. The CDR3 consists of 15 residues. Germline V CDR1 and CDR2: LGHNA, YNFKEQ. Between the trimmed V and J ends, which lost 0 bases and 4 bases, there was a span of 12 bases. This chain's CDR3 is CASSQDLGEGTEAFF. DNA of the CDR3: TGTGCCAGCAGCCAAGATCTTGGGGAGGGCACTGAAGCTTTCTTT.